This TCR beta chain was identified in a study of long-term antiretroviral therapy in people with HIV. The germline gives CDR1 SGHKS, CDR2 YYEKEE (reference sequence). V lost 0 bases and J lost 10; bases outside the gene matches: 10. The CDR3 covers 16 residues. Running of the v3.0 immunoSEQ assay took place at survey level. Sequenced by immunoSEQ multiplex PCR; TCRdb stores in-frame clones only, minus some. The sample consists of tens of thousands of clones, approximately 84% of them appearing once. This specimen was unsorted PBMCs, taken 0.5 years after starting antiretroviral therapy. The chain employs TRBV5-5 and TRBJ1-6, with 7 bases identical to TRBD1. The source of this sequence is a man between 18 and 29 years old with HIV. CDR3 coding DNA: TGTGCCAGCAGCTTGGGTGCGACAGGGAGGGAATCACCCCTCCACTTT. This codes for CASSLGATGRESPLHF. The whole variable domain, filled in from reference TRBV5-5 and TRBJ1-6, reads DAGVTQSPTHLIKTRGQQVTLRCSPISGHKSVSWYQQVLGQGPQFIFQYYEKEERGRGNFPDRFSARQFPNYSSELNVNALLLGDSALYLCASSLGATGRESPLHFGNGTRLTVT.